This is a list of T cell receptor beta chains from one sample in a study of CD8 T cells in ankylosing spondylitis. MiXCR, run by TCRdb on the 5' RACE reads, gives a single entry per CDR3 protein. The sample holds more than 300,000 distinct CDR3 sequences; 6.5% to 10% are singletons and the top ten take roughly 15%. Sequencing was done on a sample of blood, either unsorted or a sorted T cell fraction (not recorded which). These receptors all stem from a male donor with ankylosing spondylitis. CDR3s include the opening cysteine and the closing phenylalanine or tryptophan. A D gene is named only where the DNA matches it firmly. Clone size is shown for a subset of rows, as once, few, many or a class of expanded clone.

cdr3_nt cdr3_aa v_call clone_size j_call d_call
TGTGCCAGCAGGCCCGGGACTAGAAATGAGCAGTTCTTC CASRPGTRNEQFF TRBV12-3/TRBV12-4 NA TRBJ2-1 TRBD2
TGTGCCAGCAGTTTAGCGAGAAGCAATCAGCCCCAGCATTTT CASSLARSNQPQHF TRBV27 few TRBJ1-5 NA
TGTGCCAGCAGCATAAACAGGGGGAGGACAGATACGCAGTATTTT CASSINRGRTDTQYF TRBV28 few TRBJ2-3 TRBD1
TGCGCCAGCACGGGACTAGCGGGAGTAGATACGCAGTATTTT CASTGLAGVDTQYF TRBV4-1 few TRBJ2-3 TRBD2
TGCAGTGCTGACCCGGGACTAGCGGGAGTTTTTTCCTACGAGCAGTACTTC CSADPGLAGVFSYEQYF TRBV20-1 many TRBJ2-7 TRBD2
TGTGCCACCAGTGATTTTCTAGCGGGAACAAATGAGCAGTTCTTC CATSDFLAGTNEQFF TRBV24-1 few TRBJ2-1 TRBD2
TGTGCCAGCAGCTTAGCTGGGGGTGGGGGGGGCTACACCTTC CASSLAGGGGGYTF TRBV7-2 few TRBJ1-2 NA
TGTGCCATCAGACCGGGACAGGTTGACGAGCAGTACTTC CAIRPGQVDEQYF TRBV10-3 NA TRBJ2-7 TRBD1
TGTGCCAGCTCCCGGGGGAGCAGGGAGGATCAGCCCCAGCATTTT CASSRGSREDQPQHF TRBV27 many TRBJ1-5 NA
TGTGCCAGCAGTGACGGAGGGGGGGGTGAGCAGTTCTTC CASSDGGGGEQFF TRBV6-4 few TRBJ2-1 NA
TGTGCCAGCAGCTTAGGATTCGGGAACCAAGAGACCCAGTACTTC CASSLGFGNQETQYF TRBV7-6 many TRBJ2-5 NA
TGCGCCAGCAGCTTCCGGGCGGGACAGTCTAACTATGGCTACACCTTC CASSFRAGQSNYGYTF TRBV5-1 few TRBJ1-2 TRBD1
TGTGCCAGCAGCGACTTGGCGGGGGCGGGCAATGAGCAGTTCTTC CASSDLAGAGNEQFF TRBV7-2 few TRBJ2-1 NA
TGCGCCAGCAGCCAAGAAGGGAGTGGGTACACTGAAGCTTTCTTT CASSQEGSGYTEAFF TRBV4-3 many TRBJ1-1 NA
TGTGCCAGCACTCTGGACAGGGGGTCCGGGGAGCTGTTTTTT CASTLDRGSGELFF TRBV2 few TRBJ2-2 TRBD1
TGTGCCATTTCGACAGGGAAGGTAACTGGGGCCAACGTCCTGACTTTC CAISTGKVTGANVLTF TRBV2 NA TRBJ2-6 TRBD1
TGTGCCAGCAGTTACGGGCCTAACTCTGGAAACACCATATATTTT CASSYGPNSGNTIYF TRBV6-5 many TRBJ1-3 NA
TGTGCCAGCAGCCAATCGGACAGGGCCCAGGGCTACACCTTC CASSQSDRAQGYTF TRBV3-1 NA TRBJ1-2 TRBD1
TGTGCCAGCAGTTTGAGAGAACGTGAAGCTTTCTTT CASSLREREAFF TRBV12-3/TRBV12-4 many TRBJ1-1 NA
TGTGCCAGCAGTTTTCACCGGGAGAACAATGGCTACACCTTC CASSFHRENNGYTF TRBV28 many TRBJ1-2 NA
TGCAGTGGAGAGGCGGGAACAGATACGCAGTATTTT CSGEAGTDTQYF TRBV20-1 few TRBJ2-3 NA
TGTGCCAGCAGTGAATATACCGGGTTGACCCGTGGGCTGTTTTTT CASSEYTGLTRGLFF TRBV25-1 few TRBJ2-2 NA
TGTGCCAGCAGTCCTACAGGGATACAAGAGACCCAGTACTTC CASSPTGIQETQYF TRBV12-3/TRBV12-4 many TRBJ2-5 NA
TGTGCCAGCAGTTGGGCTTCGTACGAGCAGTACTTC CASSWASYEQYF TRBV7-2 many TRBJ2-7 NA
TGTGCCAGCAGTTTCCTGTCTGACAGCTTCGGCTACACCTTC CASSFLSDSFGYTF TRBV28 few TRBJ1-2 NA
TGTGCCAGCAGGGGGACAGGGGGCTTCTACGAGCAGTACTTC CASRGTGGFYEQYF TRBV28 NA TRBJ2-7 TRBD1
TGTGCCAGCAGCCCCCAAACAGGGAACGAGCAGTACTTC CASSPQTGNEQYF TRBV7-9 many TRBJ2-7 NA
TGTGCCAGCAGCGTAGCGGACGGTCAAGAGACCCAGTACTTC CASSVADGQETQYF TRBV9 NA TRBJ2-5 NA
TGTGCCAGCAGCTTCCGAACCAGGGTGACTGGGGCCAACGTCCTGACTTTC CASSFRTRVTGANVLTF TRBV6-1 NA TRBJ2-6 NA
TGCGCCAGCAGCTCTGGCAGGGGTCCATCGCGGAACACTGAAGCTTTCTTT CASSSGRGPSRNTEAFF TRBV5-1 few TRBJ1-1 NA
TGTGCCAGCAGTTTTAACGGCAGATGGACCGGGGAGCTGTTTTTT CASSFNGRWTGELFF TRBV27 few TRBJ2-2 NA
TGTGCCAGCAGCTCCGGACTAGCGGGAGATGAGCAGTTCTTC CASSSGLAGDEQFF TRBV7-2 many TRBJ2-1 TRBD2
TGCGCTTCTCACCGGGGCACTGAAGCTTTCTTT CASHRGTEAFF TRBV30 many TRBJ1-1 NA
TGTGCCAGCTCACCCCGGGGAGGTACGGGCAATGAGCAGTTCTTC CASSPRGGTGNEQFF TRBV18 few TRBJ2-1 NA
TGCGCCAGCAGCTTGGACCCCCCGGGAAGGTACAATGAGCAGTTCTTC CASSLDPPGRYNEQFF TRBV5-1 few TRBJ2-1 NA
TGCAGCGTCCAAAAGGGACAGGGGATCTCCTACGAGCAGTACTTC CSVQKGQGISYEQYF TRBV29-1 many TRBJ2-7 TRBD1
TGTGCCAGCAGCCTAGGGACAGGGCGAAGCACCGGGGAGCTGTTTTTT CASSLGTGRSTGELFF TRBV7-3 few TRBJ2-2 TRBD1
TGTGCCAGCAGCCCAAGACAGGGGGCAAGCAATCAGCCCCAGCATTTT CASSPRQGASNQPQHF TRBV7-8 many TRBJ1-5 TRBD1
TGTGCCAGCAGAATCCCCCTCTTGGCTTTCTTT CASRIPLLAFF TRBV6-1 few TRBJ1-1 NA
TGCGCCAGCAGCCAAGGTTGGCTAGCGGACACCGGGGAGCTGTTTTTT CASSQGWLADTGELFF TRBV4-1 many TRBJ2-2 TRBD2
TGCGCCAGCAGCCAAGGGACAGTTTCTAATGAAAAACTGTTTTTT CASSQGTVSNEKLFF TRBV4-1 many TRBJ1-4 NA
TGCGCCAGCAGCTTGAGGACTAGCGGGAGGGTTAATGAGCAGTTCTTC CASSLRTSGRVNEQFF TRBV5-1 few TRBJ2-1 TRBD2
TGCGCCAGCAGCCAAGTGAGTATCCCAGGGACTGAAGCTTTCTTT CASSQVSIPGTEAFF TRBV4-1 NA TRBJ1-1 NA
TGTGCCAGCAGCTTAGAAGGGCCTACGAGCTCCTACAATGAGCAGTTCTTC CASSLEGPTSSYNEQFF TRBV11-3 many TRBJ2-1 NA
TGCAGCGTTGAGCTGGGGGACATTGCGACCTACGAGCAGTACTTC CSVELGDIATYEQYF TRBV29-1 many TRBJ2-7 NA